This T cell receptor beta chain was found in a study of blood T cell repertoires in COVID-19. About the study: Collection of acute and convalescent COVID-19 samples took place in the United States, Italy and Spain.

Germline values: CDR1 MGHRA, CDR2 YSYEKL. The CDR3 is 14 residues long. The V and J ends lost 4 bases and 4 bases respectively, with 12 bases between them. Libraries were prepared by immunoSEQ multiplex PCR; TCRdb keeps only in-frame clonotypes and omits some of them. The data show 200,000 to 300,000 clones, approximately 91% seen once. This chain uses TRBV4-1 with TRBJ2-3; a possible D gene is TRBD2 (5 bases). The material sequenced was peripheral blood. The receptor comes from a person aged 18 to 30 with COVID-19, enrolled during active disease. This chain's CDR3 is CASSPLGAADTQYF. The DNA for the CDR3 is TGCGCCAGCAGCCCCCTGGGAGCGGCAGATACGCAGTATTTT.